Presented here are 31 T cell receptor beta chains from one specimen sequenced in a study of T cell responses to AZD1222 COVID-19 vaccine. Here immunoSEQ multiplex PCR was the method, and the copy in TCRdb shows in-frame clones only, minus some. The sample carries 130,000 to 150,000 clones, approximately 78% recorded once. The source material was peripheral blood, sampled on day 0 of MenACWY control vaccination. These receptors all stem from an adult in good health.

This clone came up once. This chain uses TRBV7-6 with TRBJ2-2, with a tentative D call TRBD1 (6 bases). The CDR3 is 16 amino acids. Deletions cut 5 bases from V and 1 base from J, with 14 bases between. CDR1 is SGHVS, CDR2 FNYEAQ, per germline. CDR3 in DNA: TGTGCCAGCAGCCCAAGGGGGATATTGAACACCGGGGAGCTGTTTTTT. Its translation: CASSPRGILNTGELFF.

J is TRBJ1-5 and V is TRBV7-8, with 7 bases that match TRBD1. The ends lost 5 bases at V and 4 bases at J; junction bases unmatched: 5. The CDR3 sequence is 14 residues long. CDR1 is SGHVS, CDR2 FQNEAQ, per germline. CDR3 in DNA: TGTGCCAGCAGCAAAGACAGGGTTAATCAGCCCCAGCATTTT. It is translated as CASSKDRVNQPQHF.

This clone was found a few times. Other nucleotide sequences in the sample specify the same CDR3. The chain couples TRBV30 to TRBJ1-5; 7 nucleotides align to TRBD1. Germline V gene data show CDR1 as GTSNPN and CDR2 as SVGIG (reference sequence). The J segment lost 4 bases and the V segment lost 0 bases, leaving 0 bases of the junction unmatched. The CDR3 loop spans 13 amino acids. CDR3: CAWSVQGNQPQHF. The CDR3 DNA sequence: TGTGCCTGGAGTGTACAGGGGAATCAGCCCCAGCATTTT.

V usage is TRBV5-8 and J usage is TRBJ2-2, with a tentative D call TRBD2 (5 bases). V was pared by 0 bases and J by 6 bases, with 9 bases between. There are 14 residues in the CDR3. The germline gives CDR1 SGHTS, CDR2 YDEGEE. The CDR3 coding sequence is TGTGCCAGCAGCTTGGTCGGGATCGCCGGGGAGCTGTTTTTT. It translates to CASSLVGIAGELFF.

This clone was counted only a few times. The V gene is TRBV5-8, the J gene TRBJ1-6, with a weak D call TRBD1 (6 bases). Germline V gene lookup returns CDR1 SGHTS and CDR2 YDEGEE. The germline V and J ends were trimmed by 0 bases and 5 bases, with 6 bases remaining between them. This CDR3 has 14 amino acids. The DNA for the CDR3 is TGTGCCAGCAGCTTGGAGGGGGATAATTCACCCCTCCACTTT. It is translated as CASSLEGDNSPLHF.

This clone was seen once. The CDR3 bases are TGTGCCAGCAGCCCTTTACTCTCTGGAAACACCATATATTTT. It is translated as CASSPLLSGNTIYF. V gene TRBV2 combines with J gene TRBJ1-3, with D unclear. This CDR3 is built from 14 residues. CDR1 and CDR2 from the germline V gene are SNHLY and FYNNEI. V was shortened by 6 bases and J by 0 bases, with 9 bases between the two germline ends.

The V call is TRBV27, the J call TRBJ2-5; D is uncertain. From germline, CDR1 is MNHEY and CDR2 SMNVEV (reference sequence). The CDR3 length is 13 residues. Trimming removed 10 bases from V and 4 bases from J, with 16 bases in between. The DNA of the CDR3 is TGTGCCACCTCCCCTCGAAGGTTAGAGACCCAGTACTTC. Amino acid sequence: CATSPRRLETQYF.

The chain employs TRBV7-3 and TRBJ2-2; D assignment may be TRBD1 or TRBD2 (5 bases each). Germline CDR1 SGHTA, CDR2 FQGTGA. This CDR3 spans 14 amino acids. The V and J ends lost 3 bases and 4 bases respectively, with 9 bases between them. DNA for the CDR3: TGTGCCAGCAGCTTCCCTGGGGGCACCGGGGAGCTGTTTTTT. It yields the protein CASSFPGGTGELFF.

V and J are TRBV6-1 and TRBJ2-3; 8 bases map to TRBD1. The junction had 1 base not matched to a gene; V was cut back by 0 bases and J by 8 bases. Looked up from germline, CDR1 is MNHNS and CDR2 is SASEGT. The CDR3 is 13 residues long. CDR3 DNA sequence: TGTGCCAGCAGTGAAGCGCAGGGGGCTACGCAGTATTTT. This gives the protein CASSEAQGATQYF.

V usage is TRBV7-7 and J usage is TRBJ2-1; D unclear. Germline lookup yields CDR1 SSHAT and CDR2 FNYEAQ (reference sequence). The CDR3 is 13 amino acids. V lost 4 bases and J 4 bases, leaving 8 bases between the germline ends. CDR3 nucleotide sequence: TGTGCCAGCAGCTCTGGACGGTACAATGAGCAGTTCTTC. This encodes CASSSGRYNEQFF.

The count of this clone is one. The CDR3 here is CASSASGGFNQPQHF. The CDR3 coding sequence is TGTGCCAGCAGTGCGTCGGGGGGATTCAATCAGCCCCAGCATTTT. The rearrangement links TRBV2 to TRBJ1-5; tentative D call: TRBD1 (5 bases). This CDR3 is 15 amino acids long. The ends were cut back, 4 bases at V and 3 bases at J, with 13 bases in the middle. Germline CDR1 and CDR2: SNHLY and FYNNEI.

The chain is built from TRBV19 and TRBJ1-5, with no clear D. V lost 6 bases to trimming and J lost 4 bases, with 16 bases between them. The CDR3 covers 15 residues. Germline V gene lookup returns CDR1 LNHDA and CDR2 SQIVND (reference sequence). The CDR3 protein is CASSPLGGGNQPQHF. The CDR3 DNA reads as TGTGCCAGTAGCCCATTAGGCGGCGGAAATCAGCCCCAGCATTTT.

A single count supports this clone. The V gene is TRBV28, the J gene TRBJ1-5; D possibly corresponds to TRBD1 (6 bases). Deletions cut 1 base from V and 4 bases from J, with 8 bases between. Germline CDR1 is MDHEN and CDR2 is SYDVKM. CDR3 length: 14 residues. CDR3 amino acids: CASSLLGGNQPQHF. The CDR3 DNA follows: TGTGCCAGCAGTTTATTAGGGGGGAATCAGCCCCAGCATTTT.

J is TRBJ1-5 and V is TRBV7-2; D ambiguous. V shed 3 bases and J shed 6 bases, with 6 bases lying between them. Per the germline V gene, CDR1 is SGHTA and CDR2 is FQGNSA. The CDR3 length is 12 residues. CDR3 DNA: TGTGCCAGCAGCTTGCCGCGTCAGCCCCAGCATTTT. Protein: CASSLPRQPQHF.

The chain joins TRBV28 to TRBJ1-1; D may be TRBD1 (6 bases). The CDR3 covers 13 residues. Trimming shortened V by 6 bases and J by 8 bases, and 16 bases separated the two germline ends. Germline V gene sequence: CDR1 MDHEN, CDR2 SYDVKM. As DNA, the CDR3 is TGTGCCAGCAGGTTAACAGGGTTAAAGGAAGCTTTCTTT. Amino acids: CASRLTGLKEAFF.

The chain combines TRBV6-5 with TRBJ2-7; D is possibly TRBD2 (6 bases). Germline V gives CDR1 MNHEY, CDR2 SVGAGI. Trimming pared 10 bases from V and 6 bases from J, leaving 22 bases between. The CDR3 has 14 residues. The CDR3 DNA sequence: TGTGCCACCACCTCGGTCGGGGGAATCGGCGAGCAGTACGTC. Amino acid sequence: CATTSVGGIGEQYV.

This chain joins TRBV2 and TRBJ1-2, with D perhaps TRBD1 (6 bases). Germline assignment: CDR1 SNHLY and CDR2 FYNNEI. Deletions cut 1 base from V and 8 bases from J, with 17 bases between. The CDR3 is 15 residues long. As DNA, the CDR3 is TGTGCCAGCAGTGAAGAGGAGGGGGATCCTCGCGGCTACACCTTC. Its protein product is CASSEEEGDPRGYTF.

This sequence joins TRBV6-6 and TRBJ1-1, with D maybe TRBD1 (6 bases). V lost 5 bases and J 2 bases, leaving 12 bases between the germline ends. The CDR3 spans 14 residues. The germline V gene has CDR1 MNHNY and CDR2 SVGAGI (reference sequence). CDR3 in amino acids: CASSVLGQNTEAFF. DNA for the CDR3: TGTGCCAGCAGTGTGCTGGGACAAAACACTGAAGCTTTCTTT.

The chain recombines TRBV27 with TRBJ2-7, with a tentative D call TRBD1 (6 bases). This CDR3 has 14 residues. Looked up from germline, CDR1 is MNHEY and CDR2 is SMNVEV (reference sequence). V was clipped by 2 bases and J by 8 bases, with 16 bases between them. This CDR3 reads CASSLVRDNQKQYF. In DNA, the CDR3 is TGTGCCAGCAGTTTAGTGAGGGACAACCAGAAGCAGTACTTC.

This rearrangement joins TRBV29-1 to TRBJ2-3; D remains ambiguous. The CDR3 runs 12 residues. Germline V gives CDR1 SQVTM, CDR2 ANQGSEA. Trimming left V 7 bases short and J 7 bases short, with 15 bases between. The CDR3 DNA is TGCAGCGCATGGGCAGATCTGAATACGCAGTATTTT. Amino acids: CSAWADLNTQYF.

V gene TRBV6-5 combines with J gene TRBJ1-6, with 9 bases fitting TRBD1. The CDR3 is 15 amino acids. With V trimmed by 6 bases and J by 6 bases, 6 bases remained unmatched. The germline CDR1 and CDR2 sequences are MNHEY and SVGAGI. The CDR3 DNA is TGTGCCAGCAGCCTGGAGGGACAGGGTAATTCACCCCTCCACTTT. Translated, it gives CASSLEGQGNSPLHF.

This clone is a singleton in its sample. DNA for the CDR3: TGTGCCAGCAGTCTTACCTTCTTAGCGGGGGGCTACAATGAGCAGTTCTTC. Residues: CASSLTFLAGGYNEQFF. V gene TRBV6-6 combines with J gene TRBJ2-1, with TRBD2 matching over 10 bases. V lost 5 bases to trimming and J lost 3 bases; unmatched junction nucleotides: 10. The CDR3 covers 17 residues. Germline loops: CDR1 MNHNY, CDR2 SVGAGI (reference sequence).

Concerning this clone itself: Other DNA sequences in this specimen translate into the identical CDR3. The chain is built from TRBV5-1 and TRBJ2-1; D is possibly TRBD1 or TRBD2 (6 bases each). Germline values: CDR1 SGHRS, CDR2 YFSETQ. The CDR3 has 16 amino acids. V lost 0 bases and J lost 0, with 10 bases in between. The CDR3 here is CASSLAGGPSYNEQFF. CDR3 sequence (DNA): TGCGCCAGCAGCTTGGCTGGGGGGCCCTCCTACAATGAGCAGTTCTTC.

V usage is TRBV7-9 and J usage is TRBJ1-2; D is perhaps TRBD1 (6 bases). The ends were cut back, 2 bases at V and 1 base at J, with 11 bases in the middle. From germline, CDR1 is SEHNR and CDR2 FQNEAQ (reference sequence). This CDR3 has 15 amino acids. CDR3 DNA: TGTGCCAGCAGCTTAAGGGACACCTTTAACTATGGCTACACCTTC. This codes for CASSLRDTFNYGYTF.

The gene calls are TRBV3-1 (or the pseudogene TRBV3-2) and TRBJ2-2; D ambiguous. CDR3 length: 12 amino acids. Germline assignment: CDR1 LGHDT and CDR2 YNNKEL (reference sequence). The V and J ends lost 4 bases and 6 bases respectively, with 6 bases between them. In DNA form, the CDR3 reads TGTGCCAGCAGCCCTCGACCCGGGGAGCTGTTTTTT. The encoded protein is CASSPRPGELFF.

This clone came up once. This rearrangement joins TRBV7-9 to TRBJ2-1; the D call may be TRBD1 or TRBD2 (5 bases each). Per the germline V gene, CDR1 is SEHNR and CDR2 is FQNEAQ (reference sequence). V lost 2 bases to trimming and J lost 3 bases, with 11 bases between them. The CDR3 spans 15 residues. The CDR3 nucleotides are TGTGCCAGCAGCTTACATGGGGGTAACTACAATGAGCAGTTCTTC. Amino acids: CASSLHGGNYNEQFF.

The V gene is TRBV6-5, the J gene TRBJ2-3, with 7 bases fitting TRBD2. Losses at the gene ends were 5 bases for V and 1 base for J; bases not matched to a gene: 6. From germline, CDR1 is MNHEY and CDR2 SVGAGI. This CDR3 has 15 residues. CDR3 in amino acids: CASSIAGVRTDTQYF. CDR3 DNA: TGTGCCAGCAGTATCGCGGGGGTTCGCACAGATACGCAGTATTTT.

This chain joins TRBV27 and TRBJ1-1; D not resolved. V lost 2 bases and J lost 5, with 9 bases in between. The CDR3 sequence is 13 residues long. The germline CDR1 and CDR2 sequences are MNHEY and SMNVEV (reference sequence). The CDR3 sequence: CASSLKVRTEAFF. The CDR3 DNA follows: TGTGCCAGCAGTTTAAAAGTGCGGACTGAAGCTTTCTTT.

The V call is TRBV19, the J call TRBJ1-2; no clear D. The germline gives CDR1 LNHDA, CDR2 SQIVND (reference sequence). The CDR3 has 12 residues. V lost 9 bases, J lost 5 bases, and 13 bases lay in between. CDR3 protein: CASRDGSYGYTF. CDR3 bases: TGTGCCAGCCGCGACGGCTCATATGGCTACACCTTC.

The chain links TRBV11-2 to TRBJ1-1; D unresolved. Germline V gene sequence: CDR1 SGHAT, CDR2 FQNNGV. V was pared by 0 bases and J by 7 bases, with 12 bases between. The CDR3 spans 14 residues. CDR3 amino acids: CASSLDILAGEAFF. CDR3 sequence (DNA): TGTGCCAGCAGCTTAGACATATTGGCAGGTGAAGCTTTCTTT.

CDR3 sequence: CASSLGGYGNTEAFF. The CDR3 DNA reads as TGTGCCAGCAGTTTGGGAGGGTATGGTAACACTGAAGCTTTCTTT. The chain employs TRBV28 and TRBJ1-1; D remains unclear. Trimming took off 3 bases at V and 2 bases at J, with 13 bases between the two ends. CDR1 is MDHEN, CDR2 SYDVKM, per germline. The CDR3 contains 15 residues. The entire variable domain, with the rest obtained from reference TRBV28 and TRBJ1-1, is as follows: DVKVTQSSRYLVKRTGEKVFLECVQDMDHENMFWYRQDPGLGLRLIYFSYDVKMKEKGDIPEGYSVSREKKERFSLILESASTNQTSMYLCASSLGGYGNTEAFFGQGTRLTVV.